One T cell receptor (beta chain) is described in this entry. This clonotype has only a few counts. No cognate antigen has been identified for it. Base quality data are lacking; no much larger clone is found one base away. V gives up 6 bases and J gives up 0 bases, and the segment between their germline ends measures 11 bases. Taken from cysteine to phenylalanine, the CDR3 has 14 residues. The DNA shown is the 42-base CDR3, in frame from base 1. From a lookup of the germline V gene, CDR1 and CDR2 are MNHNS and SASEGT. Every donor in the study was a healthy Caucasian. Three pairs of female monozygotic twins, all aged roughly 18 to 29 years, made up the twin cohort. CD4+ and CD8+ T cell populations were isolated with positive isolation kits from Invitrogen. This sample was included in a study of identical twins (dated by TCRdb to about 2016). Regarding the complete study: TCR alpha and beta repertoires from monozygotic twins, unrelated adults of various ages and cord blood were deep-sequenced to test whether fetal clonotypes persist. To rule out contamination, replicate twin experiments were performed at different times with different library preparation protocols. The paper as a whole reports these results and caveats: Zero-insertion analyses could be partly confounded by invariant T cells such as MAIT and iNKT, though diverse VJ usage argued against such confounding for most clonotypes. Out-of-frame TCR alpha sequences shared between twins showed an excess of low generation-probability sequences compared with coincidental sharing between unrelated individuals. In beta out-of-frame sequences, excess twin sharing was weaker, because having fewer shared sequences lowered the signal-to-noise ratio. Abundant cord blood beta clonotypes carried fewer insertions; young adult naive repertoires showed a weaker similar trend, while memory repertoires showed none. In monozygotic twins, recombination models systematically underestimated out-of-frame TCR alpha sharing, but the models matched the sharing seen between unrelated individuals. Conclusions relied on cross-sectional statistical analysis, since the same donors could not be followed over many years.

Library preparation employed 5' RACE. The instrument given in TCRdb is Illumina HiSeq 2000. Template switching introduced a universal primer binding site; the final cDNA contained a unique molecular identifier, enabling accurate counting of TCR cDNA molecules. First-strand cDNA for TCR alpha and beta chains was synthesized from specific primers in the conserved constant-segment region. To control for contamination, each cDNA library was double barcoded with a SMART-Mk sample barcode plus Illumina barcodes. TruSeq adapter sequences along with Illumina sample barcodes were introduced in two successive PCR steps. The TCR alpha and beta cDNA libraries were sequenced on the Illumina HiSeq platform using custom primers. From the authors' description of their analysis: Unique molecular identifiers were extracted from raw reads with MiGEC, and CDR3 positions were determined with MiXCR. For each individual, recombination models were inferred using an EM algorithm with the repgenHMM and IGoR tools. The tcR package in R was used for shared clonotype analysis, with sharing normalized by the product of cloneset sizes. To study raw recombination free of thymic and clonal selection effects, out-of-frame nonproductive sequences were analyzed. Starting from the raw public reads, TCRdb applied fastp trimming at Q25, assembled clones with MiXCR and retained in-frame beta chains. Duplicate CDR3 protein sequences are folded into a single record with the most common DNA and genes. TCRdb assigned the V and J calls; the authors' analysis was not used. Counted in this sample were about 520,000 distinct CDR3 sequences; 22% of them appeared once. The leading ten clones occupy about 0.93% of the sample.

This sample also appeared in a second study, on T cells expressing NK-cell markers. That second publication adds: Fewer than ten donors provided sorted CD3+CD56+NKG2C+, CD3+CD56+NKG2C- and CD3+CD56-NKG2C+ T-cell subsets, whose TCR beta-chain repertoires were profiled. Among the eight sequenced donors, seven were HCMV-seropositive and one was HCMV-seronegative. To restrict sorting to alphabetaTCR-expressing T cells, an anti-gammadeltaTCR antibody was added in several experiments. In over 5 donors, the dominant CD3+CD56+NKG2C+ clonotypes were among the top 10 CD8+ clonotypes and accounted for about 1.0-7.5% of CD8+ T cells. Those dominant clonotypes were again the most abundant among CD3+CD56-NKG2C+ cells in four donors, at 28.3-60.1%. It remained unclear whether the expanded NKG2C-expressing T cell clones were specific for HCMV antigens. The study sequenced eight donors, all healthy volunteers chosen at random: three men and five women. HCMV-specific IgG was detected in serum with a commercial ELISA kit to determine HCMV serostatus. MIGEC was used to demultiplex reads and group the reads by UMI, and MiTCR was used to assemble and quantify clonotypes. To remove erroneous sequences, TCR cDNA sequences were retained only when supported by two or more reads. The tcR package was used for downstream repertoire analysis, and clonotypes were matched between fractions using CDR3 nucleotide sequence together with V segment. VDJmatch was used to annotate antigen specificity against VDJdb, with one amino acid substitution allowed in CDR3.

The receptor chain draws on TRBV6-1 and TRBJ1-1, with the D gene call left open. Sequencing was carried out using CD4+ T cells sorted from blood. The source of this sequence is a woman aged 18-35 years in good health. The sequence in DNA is TGTGCCAGCAGCAACACAGTGATGAACACTGAAGCTTTCTTT. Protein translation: CASSNTVMNTEAFF.